This paragraph covers one T cell receptor (beta chain) sequence. This sample was included in a study of T cells expressing NK-cell markers. Study as a whole: The authors sequenced eight donors, of whom seven were HCMV-seropositive and one was seronegative.

TCRdb re-called the 5' RACE reads and catalogs CDR3 proteins one per entry, DNA excluded. This sample's table reports some 600,000 distinct CDR3 sequences. The length of the CDR3 is 13 residues. Germline CDR1 SGHTA, CDR2 FQGNSA. The J gene is TRBJ2-5, the V gene TRBV7-2; no DNA is available, so the TRBD2 call from TCRdb remains unchecked. Sequences were obtained from blood T cells: a sorted CD56 or NKG2C T cell subset, CD4+ or CD8+ T cells, or bulk PBMC T cells (not recorded which). This sequence originates from a man younger than 30 in good health. This CDR3 is CASLGGTGETQYF.